The present entry profiles one T cell receptor beta chain with its context. 13 Jbeta primers and 60 Vbeta primers were used for the PCR. Only in-frame clones appear in the TCRdb table, and some are missing; sequencing was by immunoSEQ multiplex PCR. Here the sample spans more than 150,000 clones, over 75% being singletons. This entry comes from a study of cytomegalovirus exposure and HLA in healthy donors. The V gene end was trimmed by 2 bases and the J gene end by 2 bases; junction bases not matched to a gene: 2. The length of the CDR3 is 15 residues. The germline CDR1 and CDR2 sequences are MNHEY and SMNVEV (reference sequence).

The chain couples TRBV27 to TRBJ2-7, with 11 positions matching TRBD2. This sequence originates from a man aged 45 to 65 in good health and CMV-seronegative. Sequencing used PBMCs. CDR3 in DNA: TGTGCCAGCAGTTTACGACTAGCGGGACCCTACGAGCAGTACTTC. It translates to CASSLRLAGPYEQYF.